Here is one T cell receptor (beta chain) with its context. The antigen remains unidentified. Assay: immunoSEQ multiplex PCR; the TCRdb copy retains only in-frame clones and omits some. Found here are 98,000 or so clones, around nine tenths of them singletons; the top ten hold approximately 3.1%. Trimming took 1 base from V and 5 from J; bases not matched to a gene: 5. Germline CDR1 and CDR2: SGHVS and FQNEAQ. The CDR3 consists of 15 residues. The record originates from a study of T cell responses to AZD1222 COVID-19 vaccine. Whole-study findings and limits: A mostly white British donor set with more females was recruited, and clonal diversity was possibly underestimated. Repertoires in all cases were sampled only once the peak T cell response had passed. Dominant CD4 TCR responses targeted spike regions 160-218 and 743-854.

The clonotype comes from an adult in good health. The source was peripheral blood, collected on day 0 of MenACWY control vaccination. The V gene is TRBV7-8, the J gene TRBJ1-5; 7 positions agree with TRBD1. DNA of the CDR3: TGTGCCAGCAGCTTAGGATGGGACAGTTATCAGCCCCAGCATTTT. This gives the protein CASSLGWDSYQPQHF.